Sequencing of this TCR beta chain was carried out in a study of identical twins listed by TCRdb under 2016. As for the study more broadly: TCR alpha and beta repertoires from monozygotic twins, unrelated adults of various ages and cord blood were deep-sequenced to test whether fetal clonotypes persist. Replicate twin experiments were performed at different times using different library preparation protocols to rule out contamination.

What the study reported, not specific to this receptor: Fewer insertions were carried by abundant cord blood beta clonotypes; a weaker similar trend was observed in young adult naive repertoires, while no such trend was observed in memory repertoires. Excess twin sharing in beta out-of-frame sequences was weaker because fewer shared sequences lowered the signal-to-noise ratio. Compared with coincidental sharing between unrelated individuals, out-of-frame TCR alpha sequences shared between twins had an excess of sequences with low generation probability. Because the same donors could not be followed over many years, the conclusions relied on cross-sectional statistical analysis. In monozygotic twins, recombination models systematically underestimated out-of-frame TCR alpha sharing, but the models matched the sharing seen between unrelated individuals. Invariant T cells such as MAIT and iNKT could partly confound zero-insertion analyses, though diverse VJ usage argued against this for most clonotypes.

The method was 5' RACE. TCRdb names Illumina HiSeq 2000 as the instrument used. A universal primer binding site was added through template switching, and the final cDNA carried a unique molecular identifier so that TCR cDNA molecules could be counted accurately. First-strand cDNA for TCR alpha and beta chains was synthesized from specific primers in the conserved constant-segment region. To control for contamination, every cDNA library was double barcoded, receiving both a SMART-Mk sample barcode and Illumina barcodes. TruSeq adapter sequences, together with Illumina sample barcodes, were added in two successive PCR steps. The Illumina HiSeq platform was used with custom primers to sequence TCR alpha and beta cDNA libraries. The original pipeline was this. Raw reads were processed with MiGEC to extract unique molecular identifiers, and MiXCR was used to determine CDR3 positions. Recombination models were inferred per individual with the repgenHMM and IGoR tools using an EM algorithm. The tcR package in R was used for shared clonotype analysis, with sharing normalized by the product of cloneset sizes. To study raw recombination without the effects of thymic and clonal selection, out-of-frame nonproductive sequences were analyzed. TCRdb trimmed the raw reads at Q25, called clones with MiXCR and kept productive beta chains. Under each unique CDR3 protein, matching rows form one entry showing the most common genes and DNA. These V and J calls are TCRdb output, not the study's own analysis. The sample includes about 690,000 distinct CDR3 sequences, with roughly 20% observed a single time. The ten largest clones represent over 4% of the sample.

Only healthy Caucasian donors were included. The twin cohort consisted of three pairs of female monozygotic twins, all aged about 18 to 29 years. The RNA used for TCR libraries was isolated from peripheral blood mononuclear cells. A few counts support this clonotype. Its specific antigen is unknown. Base qualities are missing; no much larger clone stands one base away. From the cysteine through the phenylalanine, the CDR3 covers 14 amino acids. Only the CDR3 DNA stays, 42 bases, in frame from base 1. CDR1 and CDR2 (SGHRS, YFSETQ) derive from the germline V gene. V drops 6 bases and J drops 6 bases, leaving 19 bases in between. These data are also associated with another study on T cells expressing NK-cell markers. Reported in the second study: Three sorted T-cell subsets (CD3+CD56+NKG2C+, CD3+CD56+NKG2C- and CD3+CD56-NKG2C+) from several donors had their TCR beta-chain repertoires profiled. Among the eight sequenced donors, seven were HCMV-seropositive and one was HCMV-seronegative. In several experiments an anti-gammadeltaTCR antibody was added to restrict sorting to alphabetaTCR-expressing T cells. In roughly six donors, the dominant CD3+CD56+NKG2C+ clonotypes were among the top 10 CD8+ clonotypes and accounted for about 1.0-7.0% of CD8+ T cells. Those dominant clonotypes were again the most abundant among CD3+CD56-NKG2C+ cells in four donors, at about 25-65%. Whether the expanded NKG2C-expressing T cell clones were specific for HCMV antigens was left unclear. The eight sequenced donors were randomly selected healthy volunteers, three men and five women. To determine HCMV serostatus, a commercial ELISA kit was used to detect HCMV-specific IgG in serum. For about six donors, bulk peripheral blood T-cell repertoires were also sequenced from unsorted PBMC. MIGEC handled demultiplexing of the reads and grouping by UMI, while MiTCR was used to assemble and quantify clonotypes. To exclude erroneous sequences, only TCR cDNA sequences supported by at least two reads were retained. The tcR package was used for downstream repertoire analysis, and clonotypes were matched between fractions using CDR3 nucleotide sequence together with V segment. Antigen specificity was annotated against VDJdb with VDJmatch, allowing one amino acid substitution in CDR3.

This receptor was taken from a woman aged 18-30 years in good health. The sample comprised PBMCs. The chain couples TRBV5-1 to TRBJ2-7, with the D gene possibly TRBD1 or TRBD2, each one fitting 6 bases. The sequenced DNA is TGCGCCAGCATGGTCGACGGGGGCCTGGGCGAGCAGTACTTC. Its translation reads: CASMVDGGLGEQYF.